This is a list of T cell receptor beta chains from one sample in a study of blood T cell repertoires in COVID-19. The repertoire was sequenced with immunoSEQ multiplex PCR; TCRdb's copy has only in-frame clones and lacks some. The table records about 200,000 clones, 85% of them present only once. The sequenced material came from peripheral blood. Receptors originate from a man between 60 and 75 years old with COVID-19, enrolled during active disease. Both conserved end residues are part of each CDR3. The order of the fields is D gene, clone size, V gene, J gene, CDR3 protein, CDR3 DNA. A D gene is named only where the DNA matches it firmly. The size of a clone is reported for some rows only, either as once, few or many, or as a class for expanded clones.

NA	few	TRBV5-1	TRBJ1-1	CASSSEGGGTEAFF	TGCGCCAGCAGCTCGGAAGGAGGAGGGACTGAAGCTTTCTTT
NA	NA	TRBV14	TRBJ1-4	CASSQDRGAATNEKLFF	TGTGCCAGCAGCCAAGATCGGGGAGCTGCAACTAATGAAAAACTGTTTTTT
NA	NA	TRBV10-3	TRBJ1-6	CAISDTGLPESPLHF	TGTGCCATCAGTGACACAGGGCTCCCAGAGTCACCCCTCCACTTT
TRBD1	NA	TRBV19	TRBJ2-7	CASSFSTGRSYEQYF	TGTGCCAGTAGTTTCTCGACAGGGCGCTCCTACGAGCAGTACTTC
NA	NA	TRBV19	TRBJ1-6	CASSTRLQMGPLHF	TGTGCCAGTAGTACAAGACTACAAATGGGGCCCCTCCACTTT
TRBD1	NA	TRBV5-4	TRBJ1-2	CASSLVGGTGYGYTF	TGTGCCAGCAGCTTGGTGGGCGGGACAGGGTACGGCTACACCTTC
NA	NA	TRBV10-3	TRBJ1-1	CAISDKRNTEAFF	TGTGCCATCAGTGATAAGAGGAACACTGAAGCTTTCTTT
TRBD1	NA	TRBV12-5	TRBJ2-1	CASGPPGQGLIYNEQFF	TGTGCTAGTGGTCCACCGGGACAGGGTTTGATCTACAATGAGCAGTTCTTC
TRBD1	NA	TRBV19	TRBJ1-2	CASSRTGENYGYTF	TGTGCCAGTAGTAGGACAGGGGAGAACTATGGCTACACCTTC
TRBD1	NA	TRBV5-4	TRBJ2-3	CASSLQGPTDTQYF	TGTGCCAGCAGCTTACAGGGGCCAACAGATACGCAGTATTTT
NA	few	TRBV18	TRBJ1-1	CASSLEQVSAFF	TGTGCCAGCTCACTAGAACAGGTTTCAGCTTTCTTT
NA	NA	TRBV21-1	TRBJ2-1	CASKPPESVYNEQFF	TGTGCCAGCAAACCACCGGAGTCCGTTTACAATGAGCAGTTCTTC
TRBD2	NA	TRBV14	TRBJ2-7	CASSRWGGTYEQYF	TGTGCCAGCAGCCGGTGGGGGGGAACCTACGAGCAGTACTTC
NA	NA	TRBV5-1	TRBJ2-1	CASSITGKPNEQFF	TGCGCCAGCAGCATAACCGGGAAACCCAATGAGCAGTTCTTC
TRBD1	NA	TRBV6-5	TRBJ1-6	CASRTGAVGPLHF	TGTGCCAGCCGGACAGGGGCCGTGGGTCCCCTCCACTTT
NA	NA	TRBV2	TRBJ2-7	CASGLNRASEQYF	TGTGCCAGCGGCCTAAACAGGGCTTCCGAGCAGTACTTC
NA	NA	TRBV28	TRBJ1-2	CASSLESSNYGYTF	TGTGCCAGCAGTTTAGAAAGCTCTAACTATGGCTACACCTTC
NA	NA	TRBV2	TRBJ1-1	CASSSGQDTEAFF	TGTGCCAGCAGCTCGGGACAAGACACTGAAGCTTTCTTT
NA	NA	TRBV27	TRBJ1-1	CASSTQGFADTEAFF	TGTGCCAGCAGTACCCAGGGATTCGCGGACACTGAAGCTTTCTTT
TRBD2	NA	TRBV28	TRBJ2-7	CASASGASSYEQYF	TGTGCCAGCGCTAGCGGGGCCAGCTCCTACGAGCAGTACTTC
TRBD1	NA	TRBV28	TRBJ2-7	CASSSLGQVSYEQYF	TGTGCCAGCAGTTCCCTAGGACAGGTCTCCTACGAGCAGTACTTC
NA	NA	TRBV7-9	TRBJ2-7	CASSLRLGTAYEQYF	TGTGCCAGCAGCTTACGTCTCGGGACTGCCTACGAGCAGTACTTC
NA	NA	TRBV28	TRBJ2-5	CASRLGGTFQETQYF	TGTGCCAGCAGATTAGGAGGGACTTTTCAAGAGACCCAGTACTTC
TRBD1	NA	TRBV5-1	TRBJ1-2	CASSSGQGNYGYTF	TGCGCCAGCAGCTCTGGACAGGGGAACTATGGCTACACCTTC
NA	once	TRBV3-1/TRBV3-2	TRBJ1-1	CASSQAGVGDTEAFF	TGTGCCAGCAGCCAAGCGGGAGTGGGTGACACTGAAGCTTTCTTT
TRBD1	NA	TRBV5-4	TRBJ2-1	CASSLQGASYEQFF	TGTGCCAGCAGCTTACAGGGGGCAAGTTATGAGCAGTTCTTC
TRBD1	NA	TRBV4-3	TRBJ1-2	CASSQDTGGFDYGYTF	TGCGCCAGCAGCCAAGACACAGGGGGATTTGACTATGGCTACACCTTC
NA	NA	TRBV18	TRBJ1-1	CASSLTRSGAMNTEAFF	TGTGCCAGCTCCCTGACCCGAAGCGGCGCAATGAACACTGAAGCTTTCTTT
TRBD1	NA	TRBV14	TRBJ2-3	CASSSGQADTQYF	TGTGCCAGCAGCTCGGGACAGGCAGATACGCAGTATTTT
TRBD1	NA	TRBV28	TRBJ2-5	CASRTGPVETQYF	TGTGCCAGCAGGACAGGGCCTGTAGAGACCCAGTACTTC
TRBD1	NA	TRBV27	TRBJ1-3	CASSQGARGNTIYF	TGTGCCAGCAGCCAGGGGGCGCGTGGAAACACCATATATTTT
NA	NA	TRBV20-1	TRBJ1-2	CSAGGGSGYTF	TGCAGTGCTGGGGGGGGGAGCGGCTACACCTTC
NA	few	TRBV18	TRBJ1-3	CASSPDGHGNTIYF	TGTGCCAGCTCACCAGACGGACATGGAAACACCATATATTTT
NA	NA	TRBV7-9	TRBJ1-5	CASSLSQRGNQPQHF	TGTGCCAGCAGCTTGTCCCAGAGGGGCAATCAGCCCCAGCATTTT
NA	NA	TRBV28	TRBJ1-2	CASSPGANYGYTF	TGTGCCAGCAGTCCAGGCGCTAACTATGGCTACACCTTC
NA	NA	TRBV19	TRBJ1-1	CASSIWAGDTEAFF	TGTGCCAGTAGTATTTGGGCAGGGGACACTGAAGCTTTCTTT
TRBD1	NA	TRBV5-1	TRBJ2-2	CASSLPQGANTGELFF	TGCGCCAGCAGCTTGCCCCAGGGGGCGAACACCGGGGAGCTGTTTTTT
TRBD1	NA	TRBV5-1	TRBJ2-1	CASSFGQGGHNEQFF	TGCGCCAGCAGCTTCGGACAGGGCGGGCACAATGAGCAGTTCTTC
NA	NA	TRBV19	TRBJ1-1	CASSIGSEAFF	TGTGCCAGTAGTATTGGTAGTGAAGCTTTCTTT
TRBD1	NA	TRBV28	TRBJ1-4	CASSPWDRATNEKLFF	TGTGCCAGCAGCCCTTGGGACAGAGCAACTAATGAAAAACTGTTTTTT
NA	NA	TRBV6-1	TRBJ1-5	CASSEAGTRVGFGNQPQHF	TGTGCCAGCAGTGAAGCAGGGACAAGGGTGGGGTTTGGGAATCAGCCCCAGCATTTT
TRBD1	NA	TRBV23-1	TRBJ1-5	CASGYRGGNQPQHF	TGCGCCAGCGGATACAGGGGTGGCAATCAGCCCCAGCATTTT
NA	NA	TRBV29-1	TRBJ2-7	CSVATVNYEQYF	TGCAGCGTCGCGACAGTGAACTACGAGCAGTACTTC
NA	NA	TRBV14	TRBJ1-4	CASSQGGGDEKLFF	TGTGCCAGCAGCCAAGGGGGCGGGGATGAAAAACTGTTTTTT
NA	NA	TRBV9	TRBJ2-2	CASSGSGRLGAGELFF	TGTGCCAGCAGCGGCTCAGGAAGACTGGGAGCCGGGGAGCTGTTTTTT
TRBD2	NA	TRBV7-9	TRBJ2-7	CASSFSGTSYEQYF	TGTGCCAGCAGCTTTAGCGGGACCTCCTACGAGCAGTACTTC
NA	NA	TRBV10-3	TRBJ1-2	CAISEDRNAAWTF	TGTGCCATCAGTGAGGACAGGAACGCCGCATGGACCTTC
NA	NA	TRBV6-7	TRBJ2-3	CASSSLNRSSTDTQYF	TGTGCCAGCAGCTCTTTAAACAGGTCTAGCACAGATACGCAGTATTTT
NA	once	TRBV9	TRBJ2-2	CASTWDFDGGELFF	TGTGCCAGCACCTGGGACTTCGACGGCGGGGAGCTGTTTTTT
TRBD1	NA	TRBV7-2	TRBJ1-1	CASSLGQRNTEAFF	TGTGCCAGCAGCTTGGGACAGAGAAACACTGAAGCTTTCTTT